A selection of T cell receptor beta chains follows, all from one sample in a study of blood T cell repertoires in COVID-19. Sequenced by immunoSEQ multiplex PCR; TCRdb stores in-frame clones only, minus some. The data contain 400,000 or so clones, roughly nine tenths of them singletons. Sequenced: PBMCs or T cells enriched from blood (not recorded which). The receptor source for this set is a man aged 25-45 years who had recovered from COVID-19. The CDR3 runs from the conserved cysteine through the conserved F or W. D genes are given only for firm matches. Size is stated for part of the rows, as once, few or many counts, or as a class when the clone is expanded.

CASSSGQGAFNEQYF TGTGCCAGCAGCTCGGGACAGGGGGCGTTCAACGAGCAGTACTTC TRBV7-9 TRBD1 TRBJ2-7 NA
CASSISDRDTEAFF TGTGCCAGTAGTATATCGGACAGGGACACTGAAGCTTTCTTT TRBV19 TRBD1 TRBJ1-1 NA
CASSQSFGNTIYF TGTGCCAGCAGCCAATCATTTGGAAACACCATATATTTT TRBV3-1/TRBV3-2 NA TRBJ1-3 NA
CASSRGTGSNQPQHF TGTGCCAGCAGCCGGGGGACAGGGAGCAATCAGCCCCAGCATTTT TRBV3-1/TRBV3-2 TRBD1 TRBJ1-5 NA
CASSLDRAGVGIQYF TGTGCCAGCAGCCTAGACAGGGCGGGGGTTGGCATTCAGTACTTC TRBV9 NA TRBJ2-4 NA
CASKRQGLAGETQYF TGTGCCAGTAAGCGGCAGGGGTTAGCGGGGGAGACCCAGTACTTC TRBV19 TRBD2 TRBJ2-5 NA
CASSQPGGQPQHF TGTGCCAGCAGCCAACCGGGGGGGCAGCCCCAGCATTTT TRBV11-2 NA TRBJ1-5 NA
CASSYSADRNYGYTF TGTGCCAGCAGTTACTCCGCTGACAGGAACTATGGCTACACCTTC TRBV6-5 NA TRBJ1-2 NA
CASSQVAREQFF TGTGCCAGCAGCCAAGTCGCGCGTGAGCAGTTCTTC TRBV3-1/TRBV3-2 NA TRBJ2-1 NA
CASSLPWGGVPYEQYF TGTGCCAGCAGTCTGCCTTGGGGGGGAGTCCCTTACGAGCAGTACTTC TRBV6-2/TRBV6-3 TRBD2 TRBJ2-7 few
CSASSASGYTDTQYF TGCAGTGCTAGTTCGGCTAGCGGATACACAGATACGCAGTATTTT TRBV20-1 TRBD2 TRBJ2-3 NA
CASSLAGGPEEQFF TGCGCCAGCAGCTTAGCGGGAGGGCCAGAGGAGCAGTTCTTC TRBV5-1 TRBD2 TRBJ2-1 NA
CASSFLEAEKLFF TGTGCCAGCAGCTTCTTAGAGGCTGAAAAACTGTTTTTT TRBV5-6 NA TRBJ1-4 NA
CASSPNRDRGYGYTF TGTGCCAGCAGCCCCAACCGGGACAGGGGCTATGGCTACACCTTC TRBV7-2 TRBD1 TRBJ1-2 once
CASSSGQTLFSYNEQFF TGTGCCAGCAGCTCCGGACAGACCCTTTTTTCCTACAATGAGCAGTTCTTC TRBV7-9 NA TRBJ2-1 NA
CASSGRPGAKDTGELFF TGTGCCAGCAGCGGCCGACCGGGAGCTAAAGACACCGGGGAGCTGTTTTTT TRBV9 NA TRBJ2-2 NA
CASTLTGGESNGYTF TGTGCCAGCACTTTAACAGGGGGCGAAAGTAACGGCTACACCTTC TRBV7-9 TRBD1 TRBJ1-2 NA
CASSLADYEQFF TGCGCCAGCAGCCTCGCGGACTATGAGCAGTTCTTC TRBV4-1 NA TRBJ2-1 NA
CSALAGWNQPQHF TGCAGCGCGCTGGCAGGGTGGAATCAGCCCCAGCATTTT TRBV29-1 NA TRBJ1-5 NA
CASTPPQGPSQPQHF TGTGCCAGCACCCCACCCCAGGGTCCCAGTCAGCCCCAGCATTTT TRBV6-5 NA TRBJ1-5 NA
CASGWGGSYEQYF TGCGCCAGCGGGTGGGGAGGGTCCTACGAGCAGTACTTC TRBV10-2 TRBD2 TRBJ2-7 NA
CSVDNQGTNTGELFF TGCAGCGTTGATAATCAGGGAACTAACACCGGGGAGCTGTTTTTT TRBV29-1 NA TRBJ2-2 NA
CASSLSGPRQPQHF TGTGCCAGCAGTTTATCGGGGCCCCGGCAGCCCCAGCATTTT TRBV27 NA TRBJ1-5 once
CASSPSGLWDTQYF TGCGCCAGCAGTCCGAGCGGGTTATGGGATACGCAGTATTTT TRBV5-1 NA TRBJ2-3 NA
CASSIDGSGYTF TGTGCCAGTAGTATAGACGGGAGTGGCTACACCTTC TRBV19 NA TRBJ1-2 NA
CAIKPAGQGTETQYF TGTGCCATCAAACCCGCGGGACAGGGGACAGAGACCCAGTACTTC TRBV10-3 TRBD1 TRBJ2-5 NA
CASSPRGLAGTDTQYF TGCGCCAGCAGCCCCCGAGGGCTAGCGGGCACAGATACGCAGTATTTT TRBV4-1 TRBD2 TRBJ2-3 NA
CASRIQGALNTQYF TGTGCCAGCAGGATTCAGGGGGCTTTGAATACGCAGTATTTT TRBV6-5 TRBD1 TRBJ2-3 NA
CASSQMGTVNGYTF TGCGCCAGCAGCCAAATGGGGACAGTTAATGGCTACACCTTC TRBV4-1 TRBD1 TRBJ1-2 NA
CASSAKGLAGGTYNEQFF TGTGCCAGCAGCGCGAAGGGACTAGCGGGAGGTACCTACAATGAGCAGTTCTTC TRBV9 TRBD2 TRBJ2-1 few
CASRPGQANEKLFF TGTGCCAGCAGACCAGGACAGGCTAATGAAAAACTGTTTTTT TRBV6-5 TRBD1 TRBJ1-4 NA
CASSLSRGQETQYF TGTGCCAGCAGTTTAAGCAGGGGCCAAGAGACCCAGTACTTC TRBV28 NA TRBJ2-5 NA
CATSEAGMRADTQYF TGTGCCACCAGTGAGGCGGGGATGCGGGCAGATACGCAGTATTTT TRBV24-1 NA TRBJ2-3 NA
CASSLGLAGADEQFF TGTGCCAGCAGCCTGGGACTAGCGGGAGCGGATGAGCAGTTCTTC TRBV7-2 TRBD2 TRBJ2-1 NA
CASSFGTGVPNYGYTF TGTGCCAGCAGTTTTGGGACAGGGGTTCCAAACTATGGCTACACCTTC TRBV28 TRBD1 TRBJ1-2 NA
CASSLLWGEGYTF TGTGCCAGCAGTTTATTATGGGGCGAGGGCTACACCTTC TRBV27 NA TRBJ1-2 once
CASSSGLADYNEQFF TGCGCCAGCAGCTCGGGACTAGCGGATTACAATGAGCAGTTCTTC TRBV4-1 TRBD2 TRBJ2-1 few
CATSQGAGNTIYF TGTGCCACCAGTCAGGGGGCCGGCAACACCATATATTTT TRBV24-1 TRBD1 TRBJ1-3 once
CASSLSQGDTEAFF TGCGCCAGCAGCTTATCCCAGGGGGACACTGAAGCTTTCTTT TRBV5-1 TRBD1 TRBJ1-1 NA
CASSDVERVYQETQYF TGCGCCAGCAGTGATGTGGAGCGGGTGTACCAAGAGACCCAGTACTTC TRBV10-2 NA TRBJ2-5 NA
CASSGTWPGGELFF TGTGCCAGTAGTGGCACGTGGCCTGGCGGGGAGCTGTTTTTT TRBV19 NA TRBJ2-2 NA
CASSLTSSTYEQYF TGTGCCAGCAGCCTGACTAGCTCTACCTACGAGCAGTACTTC TRBV21-1 NA TRBJ2-7 NA
CASSFGTGYEKLFF TGTGCCAGCAGTTTCGGGACAGGGTATGAAAAACTGTTTTTT TRBV11-2 TRBD1 TRBJ1-4 NA
CSVPRGSGYTF TGCAGCGTTCCAAGGGGCTCTGGCTACACCTTC TRBV29-1 NA TRBJ1-2 NA
CSGGTGSSDTQYF TGCAGCGGGGGGACAGGGAGCTCAGATACGCAGTATTTT TRBV29-1 TRBD1 TRBJ2-3 once
CASSPPGTGGNEQFF TGCGCCAGCAGCCCGCCCGGGACAGGGGGCAATGAGCAGTTCTTC TRBV5-1 TRBD1 TRBJ2-1 NA
CASSVGVGGIYEQYF TGTGCCAGCAGCGTAGGCGTGGGAGGGATCTACGAGCAGTACTTC TRBV9 TRBD2 TRBJ2-7 NA
CASRTGGFGDNSPLHF TGTGCCAGTAGGACAGGGGGCTTCGGGGATAATTCACCCCTCCACTTT TRBV19 TRBD1 TRBJ1-6 few
CASGLVWSGNTDTQYF TGTGCTAGTGGTTTGGTTTGGAGCGGTAACACAGATACGCAGTATTTT TRBV12-5 NA TRBJ2-3 NA